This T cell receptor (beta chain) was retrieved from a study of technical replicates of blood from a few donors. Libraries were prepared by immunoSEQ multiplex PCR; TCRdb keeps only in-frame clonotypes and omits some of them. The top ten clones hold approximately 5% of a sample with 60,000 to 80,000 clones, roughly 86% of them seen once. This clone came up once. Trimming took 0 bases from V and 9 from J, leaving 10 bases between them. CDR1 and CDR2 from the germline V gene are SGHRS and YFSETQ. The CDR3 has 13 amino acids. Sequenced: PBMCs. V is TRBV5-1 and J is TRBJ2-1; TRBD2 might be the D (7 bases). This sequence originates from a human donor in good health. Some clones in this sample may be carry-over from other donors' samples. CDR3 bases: TGCGCCAGCAGCTTGGACCGGGGGGCTGAGCAGTTCTTC. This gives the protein CASSLDRGAEQFF.